Detailed here is one T cell receptor (beta chain). This clone has only a few counts. The target of this receptor is not known. No per-base quality is available; no much larger clone lies one base away. Samples from volunteer blood donors who had recovered from COVID-19 were contributed by a second Seattle source. Each collaborating institution followed its own protocols to collect whole blood in K2EDTA tubes. For TCRbeta analysis, collaborator samples were shipped as frozen whole blood, as isolated PBMCs, or as DNA extracted from either sample type. This specimen comes from a study of blood T cell repertoires in COVID-19 (TCRdb year 2020). Regarding the study in general: Samples covering the acute and convalescent phases of COVID-19 were provided by collaborators in the United States, Italy and Spain. The material from the prospective study consisted of cDNA or gDNA derived from T cells, B-cell-depleted T cells, or PBMCs. Deeply sampled blood TCRbeta repertoires from subjects exposed to, actively infected with, or recovered from COVID-19 were included in the dataset. The repertoires were made available in a free public database intended to serve as a resource for research on the immune response to SARS-CoV-2. The samples were drawn from two sources: the first 160 participants of the ongoing ImmuneRACE study, and approximately 1,300 subjects contributed by 6 global collaborators. Nearly every sample came with metadata listing a de-identified subject ID, COVID-19 status, age in years and sex. Where HLA class I and class II types were available, the types were taken from metadata supplied by the sample provider, not from assay-based typing. The research as a whole found: Clinical and demographic metadata were provided uncurated, with the amount varying by source and participant.

The immunoSEQ Assay, a bias-controlled multiplex PCR, was used to amplify TCRbeta CDR3 regions from genomic DNA. The original pipeline was this. The number of nucleated cells in each sample was estimated by amplification of reference gene primers within the assay. Sequence reads were collapsed and filtered to measure the absolute abundance of every unique TCRbeta CDR3 rearrangement. For each sample, productive Simpson clonality was calculated as the square root of Simpson's diversity index across productive rearrangements. Entries here come from immuneACCESS through TCRdb and include only in-frame sequences with V and J called. Some clones fail to appear in such tables; in the studies checked, an unresolved V gene covers under half of the shortfall, and the cause of the remainder is unknown. V, J and clone size reflect that table, while D and trimming were determined from the DNA. This sample has 200,000 to 250,000 clones in its table, and around 82% of those were observed once. The top ten constitute around 2.7% of the sample.

From the germline V gene (reference sequence), CDR1 is SGHNT and CDR2 is YYREEE. The CDR3 contains 16 residues, cysteine and phenylalanine counted. Solely the CDR3 DNA is kept, with 48 bases framed from the first base. For this chain, trimming is 7 bases at the V end and 8 bases at the J end, and the number of junction bases without a gene match is 17. The origin of this receptor is a woman aged 25 to 45 who had recovered from COVID-19. The rearranged chain carries TRBV5-4 and TRBJ2-1, with 8 bases in between that match TRBD2. Sequencing used peripheral blood. The CDR3 here reads CASAQAAGGKEDEQFF. The DNA is TGTGCCAGCGCTCAGGCGGCGGGAGGAAAGGAAGATGAGCAGTTCTTC.